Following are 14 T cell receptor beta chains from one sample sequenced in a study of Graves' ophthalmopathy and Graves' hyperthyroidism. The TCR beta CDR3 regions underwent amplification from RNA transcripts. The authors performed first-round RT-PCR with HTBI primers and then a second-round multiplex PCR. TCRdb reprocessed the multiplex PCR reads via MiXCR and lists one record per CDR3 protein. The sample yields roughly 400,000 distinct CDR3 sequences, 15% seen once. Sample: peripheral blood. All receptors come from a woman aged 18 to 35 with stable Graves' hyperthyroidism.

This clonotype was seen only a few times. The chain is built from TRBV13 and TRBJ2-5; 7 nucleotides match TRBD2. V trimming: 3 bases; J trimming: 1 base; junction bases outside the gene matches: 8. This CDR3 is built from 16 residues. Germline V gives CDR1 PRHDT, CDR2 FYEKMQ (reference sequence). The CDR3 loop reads CASSLTLADFQETQYF. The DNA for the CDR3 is TGTGCCAGCAGCTTGACCCTAGCGGACTTCCAAGAGACCCAGTACTTC.

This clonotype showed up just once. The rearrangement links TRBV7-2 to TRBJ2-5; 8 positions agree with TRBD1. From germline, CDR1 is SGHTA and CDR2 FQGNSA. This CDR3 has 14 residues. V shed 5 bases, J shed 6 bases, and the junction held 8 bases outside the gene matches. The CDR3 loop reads CASSPSGGAQTQYF. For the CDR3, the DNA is TGTGCCAGCAGCCCGTCAGGGGGCGCTCAGACCCAGTACTTC.

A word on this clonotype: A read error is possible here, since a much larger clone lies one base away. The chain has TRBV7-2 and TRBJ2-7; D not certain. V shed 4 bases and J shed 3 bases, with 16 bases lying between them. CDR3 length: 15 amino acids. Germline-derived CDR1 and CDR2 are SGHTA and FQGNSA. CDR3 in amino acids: CASSSAVGRGYEQYF. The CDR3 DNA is TGTGCCAGCAGCTCCGCTGTAGGGCGCGGCTACGAGCAGTACTTC.

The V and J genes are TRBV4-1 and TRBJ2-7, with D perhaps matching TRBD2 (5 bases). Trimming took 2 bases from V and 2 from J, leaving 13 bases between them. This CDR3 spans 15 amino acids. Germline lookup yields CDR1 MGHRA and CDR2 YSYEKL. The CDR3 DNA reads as TGCGCCAGCAGCCAAAATATGGATAGCGCCTACGAGCAGTACTTC. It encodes CASSQNMDSAYEQYF.

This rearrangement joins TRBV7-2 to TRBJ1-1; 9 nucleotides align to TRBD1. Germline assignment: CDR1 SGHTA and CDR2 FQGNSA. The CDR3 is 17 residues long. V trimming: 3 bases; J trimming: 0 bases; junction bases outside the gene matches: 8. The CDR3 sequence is CASSLAGQGVMNTEAFF. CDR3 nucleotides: TGTGCCAGCAGCTTGGCGGGACAGGGTGTTATGAACACTGAAGCTTTCTTT.

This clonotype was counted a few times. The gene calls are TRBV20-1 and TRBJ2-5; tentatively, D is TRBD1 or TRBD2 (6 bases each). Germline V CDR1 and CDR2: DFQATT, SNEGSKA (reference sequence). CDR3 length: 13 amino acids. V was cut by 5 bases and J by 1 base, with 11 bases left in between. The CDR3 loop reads CSAQGGIQETQYF. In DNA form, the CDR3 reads TGCAGTGCTCAAGGGGGGATCCAAGAGACCCAGTACTTC.

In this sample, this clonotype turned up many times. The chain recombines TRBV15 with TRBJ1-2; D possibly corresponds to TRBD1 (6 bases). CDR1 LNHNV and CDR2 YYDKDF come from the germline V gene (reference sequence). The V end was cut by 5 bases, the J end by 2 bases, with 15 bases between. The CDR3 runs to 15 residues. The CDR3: CATSLRGGRNYGYTF. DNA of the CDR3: TGTGCCACCAGCCTACGAGGGGGGCGCAACTATGGCTACACCTTC.

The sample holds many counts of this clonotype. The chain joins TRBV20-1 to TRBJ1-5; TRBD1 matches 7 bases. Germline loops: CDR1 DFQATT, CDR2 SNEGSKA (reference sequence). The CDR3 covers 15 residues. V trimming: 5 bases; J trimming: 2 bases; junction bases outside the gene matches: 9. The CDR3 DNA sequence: TGCAGTGCTGGGTCAGACAGGGTGGGCAATCAGCCCCAGCATTTT. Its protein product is CSAGSDRVGNQPQHF.

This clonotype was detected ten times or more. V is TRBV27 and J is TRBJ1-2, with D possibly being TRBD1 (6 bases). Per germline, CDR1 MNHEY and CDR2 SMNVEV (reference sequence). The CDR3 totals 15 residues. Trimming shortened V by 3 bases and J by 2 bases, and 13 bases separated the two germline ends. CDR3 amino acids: CASSFAGAGNYGYTF. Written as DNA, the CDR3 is TGTGCCAGCAGTTTCGCAGGGGCAGGGAACTATGGCTACACCTTC.

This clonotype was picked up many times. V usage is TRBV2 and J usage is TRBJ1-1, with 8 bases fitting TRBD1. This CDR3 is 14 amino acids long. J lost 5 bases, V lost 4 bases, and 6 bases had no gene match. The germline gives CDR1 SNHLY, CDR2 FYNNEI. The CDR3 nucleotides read TGTGCCAGCAGTGCTGGACAGGGAATTACTGAAGCTTTCTTT. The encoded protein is CASSAGQGITEAFF.

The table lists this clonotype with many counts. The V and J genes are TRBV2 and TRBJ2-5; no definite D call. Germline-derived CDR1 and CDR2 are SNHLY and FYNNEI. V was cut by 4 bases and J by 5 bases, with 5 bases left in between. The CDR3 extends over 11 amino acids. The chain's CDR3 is CASSARETQYF. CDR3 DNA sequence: TGTGCCAGCAGTGCCCGGGAGACCCAGTACTTC.

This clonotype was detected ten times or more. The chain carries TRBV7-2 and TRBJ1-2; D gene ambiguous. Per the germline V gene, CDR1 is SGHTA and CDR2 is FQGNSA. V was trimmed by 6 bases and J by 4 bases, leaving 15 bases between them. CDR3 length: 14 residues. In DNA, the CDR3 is TGTGCCAGCAGTTTCGACGGGAGTACCTATGGCTACACCTTC. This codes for CASSFDGSTYGYTF.

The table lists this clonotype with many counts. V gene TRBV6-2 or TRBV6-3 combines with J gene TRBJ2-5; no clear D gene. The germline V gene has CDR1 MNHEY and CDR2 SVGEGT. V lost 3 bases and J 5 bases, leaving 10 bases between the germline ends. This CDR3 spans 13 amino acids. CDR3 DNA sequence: TGTGCCAGCAGTTATGGATGGTCGGAGACCCAGTACTTC. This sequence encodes CASSYGWSETQYF.

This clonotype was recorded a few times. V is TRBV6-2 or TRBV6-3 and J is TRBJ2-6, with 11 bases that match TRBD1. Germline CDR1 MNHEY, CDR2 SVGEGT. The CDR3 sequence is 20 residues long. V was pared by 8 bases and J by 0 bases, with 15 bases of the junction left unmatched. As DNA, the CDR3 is TGTGCCAGCCGGAACCTTGAGGGACAGGGGGTCCCCTCTGGGGCCAACGTCCTGACTTTC. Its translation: CASRNLEGQGVPSGANVLTF.